These 17 T cell receptor beta chains share one sample of origin, sequenced in a study of cytomegalovirus exposure and HLA in healthy donors. It was with 60 Vbeta and 13 Jbeta primers that the PCR ran. Profiling relied on immunoSEQ multiplex PCR, and the TCRdb table lists in-frame clones only, not all of them. The repertoire holds about 120,000 clones, with approximately 81% as singletons. Sequenced material: PBMCs. These receptors all come from a man aged 25 to 40 in good health and CMV-seropositive.

By sample fraction, this clone is medium-sized (0.01 to 0.1%). This chain links TRBV7-6 with TRBJ2-7; TRBD1 is a possible D gene (7 bases). The ends were cut back, 4 bases at V and 2 bases at J, with 9 bases in the middle. The CDR3 contains 13 residues. Germline assignment: CDR1 SGHVS and CDR2 FNYEAQ. For the CDR3, the DNA is TGTGCCAGCAGCTCAGGGGGGCCCTACGAGCAGTACTTC. Its protein product is CASSSGGPYEQYF.

The chain joins TRBV5-1 to TRBJ2-7, with D possibly being TRBD1 (7 bases). Germline V gene sequence: CDR1 SGHRS, CDR2 YFSETQ. With 2 bases removed from V and 5 bases from J, the gap between germline ends came to 32 bases. The CDR3 consists of 20 residues. This CDR3 reads CASSLRQGVSAAERAHEQYF. The CDR3, as DNA: TGCGCCAGCAGCTTAAGACAGGGTGTCTCTGCGGCGGAGCGGGCCCACGAGCAGTACTTC.

The V call is TRBV7-2, the J call TRBJ2-7, with TRBD2 matching 10 bases. This CDR3 has 16 residues. Germline assignment: CDR1 SGHTA and CDR2 FQGNSA. V gave up 0 bases and J gave up 3 bases; unmatched junction bases: 5. CDR3 region: CASSLASAGGYYEQYF. CDR3 in DNA: TGTGCCAGCAGCTTAGCGTCAGCGGGAGGGTACTACGAGCAGTACTTC.

The chain is built from TRBV7-2 and TRBJ1-1; 7 bases fit TRBD1. The CDR3 covers 14 residues. V gave up 4 bases and J gave up 6 bases; unmatched junction bases: 8. Germline CDR1 and CDR2: SGHTA and FQGNSA. Written as DNA, the CDR3 is TGTGCCAGCAGCTCCATTTCAGGGGGACCTGAAGCTTTCTTT. Translating it yields CASSSISGGPEAFF.

In DNA form, the CDR3 reads TGTGCCAGCAGCTCGGGACAGTTCTCTGGAAACACCATATATTTT. Its protein is CASSSGQFSGNTIYF. V gene TRBV7-9 combines with J gene TRBJ1-3; 7 bases fit TRBD1. This CDR3 region has 15 residues. Looked up from germline, CDR1 is SEHNR and CDR2 is FQNEAQ (reference sequence). V lost 4 bases to trimming and J lost 0 bases; unmatched junction nucleotides: 3.

CDR3 sequence (DNA): TGCAGCGTTGCGACTAGCGGGGGGGCGGGGGAGCAGTTCTTC. Amino acids: CSVATSGGAGEQFF. The J gene is TRBJ2-1, the V gene TRBV29-1; 14 bases align to TRBD2. CDR1 is SQVTM and CDR2 is ANQGSEA in the germline V gene. The CDR3 has 14 residues. The trim removed 4 bases at V and 10 bases at J, leaving 6 bases unmatched.

The chain is built from TRBV7-9 and TRBJ2-5, with 8 bases lining up with TRBD1. The junction had 16 bases not matched to a gene; V was cut back by 5 bases and J by 5 bases. Germline V gene sequence: CDR1 SEHNR, CDR2 FQNEAQ (reference sequence). CDR3 length: 17 residues. The DNA for the CDR3 is TGTGCCAGCAGCCGGCGGCGCTCAGACAGGGGCGGCGAGACCCAGTACTTC. This encodes CASSRRRSDRGGETQYF. Supplemented by reference TRBV7-9 and TRBJ2-5, the full variable domain reads DTGVSQNPRHKITKRGQNVTFRCDPISEHNRLYWYRQTLGQGPEFLTYFQNEAQLEKSRLLSDRFSAERPKGSFSTLEIQRTEQGDSAMYLCASSRRRSDRGGETQYFGPGTRLLVL.

This clone was picked up a small number of times. V gene TRBV6-1 combines with J gene TRBJ2-1, with D perhaps matching TRBD1 (6 bases). CDR1 and CDR2 from the germline V gene are MNHNS and SASEGT. This CDR3 spans 14 amino acids. V lost 9 bases and J 0 bases, leaving 12 bases between the germline ends. This CDR3 reads CASDLQGSYNEQFF. In nucleotides, the CDR3 is TGTGCCAGTGATCTACAGGGCTCCTACAATGAGCAGTTCTTC.

This rearrangement joins TRBV7-2 to TRBJ2-2; a weak D match, TRBD1 (6 bases). CDR3 size: 15 residues. V lost 1 base, J lost 5 bases, and 11 bases lay in between. Germline V CDR1 and CDR2: SGHTA, FQGNSA. The CDR3 nucleotides read TGTGCCAGCAGCTTAGTCGGGACACTGACCGGGGAGCTGTTTTTT. This codes for CASSLVGTLTGELFF.

The V and J genes are TRBV9 and TRBJ2-3; 9 bases fit TRBD2. The CDR3 totals 16 residues. Germline V gene lookup returns CDR1 SGDLS and CDR2 YYNGEE. The V and J ends lost 1 base and 3 bases, in that order; junction bases with no gene match: 6. CDR3 bases: TGTGCCAGCAGCGTACCGCTAGCGGGGAGTACAGATACGCAGTATTTT. Residues: CASSVPLAGSTDTQYF.

This clone was seen a handful of times. The CDR3 loop reads CASSLQGGQETQYF. The CDR3 DNA follows: TGCGCCAGCAGCTTACAAGGCGGGCAAGAGACCCAGTACTTC. V is TRBV5-1 and J is TRBJ2-5, with TRBD2 as a possible D gene (5 bases). Trimming pared 2 bases from V and 2 bases from J, leaving 10 bases between. This CDR3 is 14 amino acids long. The germline CDR1 and CDR2 sequences are SGHRS and YFSETQ.

V and J are TRBV9 and TRBJ2-1; possibly TRBD2 for D (7 bases). The V gene's germline CDR1 is SGDLS and CDR2 YYNGEE. The CDR3 spans 11 residues. V gave up 3 bases and J gave up 13 bases, with 11 bases separating them. CDR3 residues: CASSAAGHQFF. CDR3 DNA sequence: TGTGCCAGCAGCGCAGCGGGACATCAGTTCTTC.

The rearrangement joins TRBV7-2 to TRBJ2-3; 8 nucleotides align to TRBD2. The V segment lost 0 bases and the J segment 6 bases; nucleotides outside the gene matches: 5. The CDR3 has 15 residues. CDR1 is SGHTA, CDR2 FQGNSA, per germline. This chain's CDR3 is CASSLASGIGDTQYF. CDR3 bases: TGTGCCAGCAGCTTAGCTAGCGGGATTGGGGATACGCAGTATTTT.

The rearrangement uses TRBV12-5 and TRBJ2-3, with D tentatively TRBD2 (6 bases). The CDR3 consists of 14 residues. V lost 1 base and J lost 5, with 10 bases in between. Germline assignment: CDR1 LGHNT and CDR2 FRNRAP. The CDR3 DNA is TGTGCTAGTGGTTTGGGACTAGTTCAAGATACGCAGTATTTT. This codes for CASGLGLVQDTQYF.

This sequence joins TRBV9 and TRBJ1-6; no clear D gene. Germline-derived CDR1 and CDR2 are SGDLS and YYNGEE. This CDR3 is 17 amino acids long. V was shortened by 0 bases and J by 7 bases, with 17 bases between the two germline ends. The CDR3 DNA reads as TGTGCCAGCAGCGTAGGTTTGCGGGGTCGGGAAAATTCACCCCTCCACTTT. Residues: CASSVGLRGRENSPLHF.

J is TRBJ1-2 and V is TRBV9; D call uncertain. V was shortened by 3 bases and J by 1 base, with 13 bases between the two germline ends. Per germline, CDR1 SGDLS and CDR2 YYNGEE. The CDR3 has 15 residues. The CDR3 reads CASSEGGGDNYGYTF. As DNA, the CDR3 is TGTGCCAGCAGCGAGGGAGGTGGGGATAACTATGGCTACACCTTC.

This rearrangement joins TRBV19 to TRBJ1-1, with D possibly matching TRBD1 (5 bases). Germline V gene lookup returns CDR1 LNHDA and CDR2 SQIVND (reference sequence). This CDR3 has 14 residues. V lost 6 bases and J 0 bases, leaving 11 bases between the germline ends. CDR3 residues: CASRRKGMNTEAFF. The CDR3 coding sequence is TGTGCCAGTAGAAGAAAGGGGATGAACACTGAAGCTTTCTTT.